This T cell receptor (beta chain) emerged from a study of regulatory T cells in long-lasting Graves disease. Findings and caveats of the study: Study was limited to peripheral blood, excluding thyroid tissue.

The germline gives CDR1 SEHNR, CDR2 FQNEAQ (reference sequence). This CDR3 region has 14 residues. After removal of 4 bases from V and 6 bases from J, the junction contained 5 bases not matched to a gene. Researchers made TCR beta libraries by using iRepertoire HTBI primers and running Arm-PCR on CDR3 regions. TCRdb recomputed calls from the multiplex PCR reads with MiXCR, one row per CDR3 protein. Of around 420,000 distinct CDR3 sequences detected, approximately 16% appear once; the ten largest clones hold approximately 7.6%. Time point reported: newly diagnosed GD, antithyroid drugs for less than 3 months. Preparation of the TCR library used RNA extracted from PBMCs. It was an endocrinology department in Xi'an, China, that provided the patients. This clonotype was detected ten times or more. The antigen remains undetermined. This same sample was also taken into another study, of T cells in Graves' hyperthyroidism and ophthalmopathy.

Sequenced here: peripheral blood mononuclear cells (PBMCs), sampled at new diagnosis, from a patient treated with antithyroid drugs. The chain recombines TRBV7-9 with TRBJ2-2; 7 bases line up with TRBD1. This receptor was identified in a woman aged 40 to 50 with Graves disease. DNA of the CDR3: TGTGCCAGCAGCTCAGGGGGATTGGCCGGGGAGCTGTTTTTT. Encoded protein: CASSSGGLAGELFF.